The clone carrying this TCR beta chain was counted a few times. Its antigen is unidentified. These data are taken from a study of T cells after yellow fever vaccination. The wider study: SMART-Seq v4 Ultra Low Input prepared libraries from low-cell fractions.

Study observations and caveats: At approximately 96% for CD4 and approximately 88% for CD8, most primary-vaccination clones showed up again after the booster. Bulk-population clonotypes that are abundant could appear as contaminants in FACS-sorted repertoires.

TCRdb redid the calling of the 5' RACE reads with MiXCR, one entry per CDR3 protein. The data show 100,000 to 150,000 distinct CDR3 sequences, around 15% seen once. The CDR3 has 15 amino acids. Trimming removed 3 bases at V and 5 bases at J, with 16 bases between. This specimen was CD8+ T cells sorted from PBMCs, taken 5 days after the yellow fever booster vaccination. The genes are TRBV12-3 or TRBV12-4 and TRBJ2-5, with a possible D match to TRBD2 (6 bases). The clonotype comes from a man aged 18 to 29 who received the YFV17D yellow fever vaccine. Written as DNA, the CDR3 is TGTGCCAGCAGTTTTTCCCTTAGCGGAGGGGAGACCCAGTACTTC. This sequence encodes CASSFSLSGGETQYF.